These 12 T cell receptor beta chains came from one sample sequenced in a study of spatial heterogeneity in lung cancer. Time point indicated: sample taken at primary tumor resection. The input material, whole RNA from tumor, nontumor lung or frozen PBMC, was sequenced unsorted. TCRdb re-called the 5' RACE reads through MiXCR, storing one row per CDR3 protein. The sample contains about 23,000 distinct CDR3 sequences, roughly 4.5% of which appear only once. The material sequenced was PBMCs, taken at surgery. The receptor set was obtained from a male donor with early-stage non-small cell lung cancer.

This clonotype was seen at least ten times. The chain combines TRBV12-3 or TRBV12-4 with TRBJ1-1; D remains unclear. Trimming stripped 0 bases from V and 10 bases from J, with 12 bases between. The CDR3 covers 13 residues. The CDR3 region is CASSLAHKASAFF. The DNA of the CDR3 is TGTGCCAGCAGTTTAGCGCATAAGGCATCAGCTTTCTTT.

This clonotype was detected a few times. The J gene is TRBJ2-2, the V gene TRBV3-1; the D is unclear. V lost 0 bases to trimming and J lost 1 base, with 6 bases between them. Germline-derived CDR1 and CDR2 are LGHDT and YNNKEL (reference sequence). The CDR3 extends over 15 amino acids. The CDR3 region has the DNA TGTGCCAGCAGCCAAGAGCTCCTGAACACCGGGGAGCTGTTTTTT. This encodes CASSQELLNTGELFF.

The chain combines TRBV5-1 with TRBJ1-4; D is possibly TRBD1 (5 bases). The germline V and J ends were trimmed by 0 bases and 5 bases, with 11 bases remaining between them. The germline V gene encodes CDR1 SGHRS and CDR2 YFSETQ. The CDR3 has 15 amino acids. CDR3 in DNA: TGCGCCAGCAGCTTGGCTGGACAAGGGAATGAAAAACTGTTTTTT. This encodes CASSLAGQGNEKLFF.

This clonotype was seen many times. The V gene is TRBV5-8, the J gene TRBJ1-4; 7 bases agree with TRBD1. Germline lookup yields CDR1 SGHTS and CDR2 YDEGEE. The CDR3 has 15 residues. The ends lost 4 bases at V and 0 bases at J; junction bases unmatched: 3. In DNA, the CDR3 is TGTGCCAGCAGCATGGGACAGACAACTAATGAAAAACTGTTTTTT. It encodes CASSMGQTTNEKLFF.

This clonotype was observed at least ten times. The CDR3 bases are TGTGCCAGCAGCCTAGCAGGAGGCAGGTCCCTCCACTTT. Its translation: CASSLAGGRSLHF. This chain connects TRBV13 to TRBJ1-6; D gene ambiguous. Trimming removed 5 bases at V and 14 bases at J, with 16 bases between. Looked up from germline, CDR1 is PRHDT and CDR2 is FYEKMQ (reference sequence). This CDR3 spans 13 amino acids.

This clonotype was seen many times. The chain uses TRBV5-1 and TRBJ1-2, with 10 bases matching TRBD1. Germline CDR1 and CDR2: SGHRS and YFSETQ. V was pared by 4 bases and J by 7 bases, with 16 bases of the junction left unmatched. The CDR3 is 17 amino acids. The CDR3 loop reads CASSPSRDRGPRVGYTF. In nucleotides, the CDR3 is TGCGCCAGCAGCCCGAGTCGGGACAGGGGCCCGCGGGTTGGCTACACCTTC.

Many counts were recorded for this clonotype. This CDR3 reads CASSWTTSGRGYEQFF. Written as DNA, the CDR3 is TGTGCCAGCAGTTGGACGACTAGCGGGAGGGGCTATGAGCAGTTCTTC. The chain combines TRBV6-5 with TRBJ2-1; TRBD2 matches 14 bases. This CDR3 region has 16 residues. Trimming removed 4 bases from V and 8 bases from J; junction bases left unmatched: 7. In germline, CDR1 is MNHEY, CDR2 SVGAGI.

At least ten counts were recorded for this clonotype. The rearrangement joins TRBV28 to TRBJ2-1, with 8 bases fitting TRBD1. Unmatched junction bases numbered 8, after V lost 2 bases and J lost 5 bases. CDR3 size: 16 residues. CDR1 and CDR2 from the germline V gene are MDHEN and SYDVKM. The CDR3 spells CASSLIGTGVDNEQFF. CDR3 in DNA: TGTGCCAGCAGTTTAATCGGGACAGGTGTCGACAATGAGCAGTTCTTC.

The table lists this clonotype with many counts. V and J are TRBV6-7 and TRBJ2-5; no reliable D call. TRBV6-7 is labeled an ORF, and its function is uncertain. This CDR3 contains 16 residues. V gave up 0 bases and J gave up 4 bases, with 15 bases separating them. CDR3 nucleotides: TGTGCCAGCAGTTACTCGAGATACTGGCAGCCAGAGACCCAGTACTTC. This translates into CASSYSRYWQPETQYF.

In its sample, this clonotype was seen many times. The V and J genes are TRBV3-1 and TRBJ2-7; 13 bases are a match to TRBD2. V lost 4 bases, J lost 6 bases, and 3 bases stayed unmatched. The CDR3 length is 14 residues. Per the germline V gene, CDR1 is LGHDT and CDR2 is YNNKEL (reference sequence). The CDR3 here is CASSRTSGGSEQYF. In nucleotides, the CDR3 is TGTGCCAGCAGCCGGACTAGCGGGGGTTCCGAGCAGTACTTC.

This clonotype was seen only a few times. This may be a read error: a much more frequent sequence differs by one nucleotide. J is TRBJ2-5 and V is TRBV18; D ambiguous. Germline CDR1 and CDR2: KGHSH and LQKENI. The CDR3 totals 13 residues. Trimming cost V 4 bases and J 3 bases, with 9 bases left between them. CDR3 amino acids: CASSLYREETQYF. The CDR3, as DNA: TGTGCCAGCTCACTGTACCGGGAAGAGACCCAGTACTTC.

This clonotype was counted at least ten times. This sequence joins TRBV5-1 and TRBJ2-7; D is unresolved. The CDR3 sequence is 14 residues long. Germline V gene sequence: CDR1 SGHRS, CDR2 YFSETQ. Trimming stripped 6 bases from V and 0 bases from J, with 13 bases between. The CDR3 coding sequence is TGCGCCAGCATGGAACAGTCTAGCTCCTACGAGCAGTACTTC. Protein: CASMEQSSSYEQYF.